This T cell receptor beta chain was obtained from a study of cytomegalovirus exposure and HLA in healthy donors. The CDR3 totals 15 residues. Trimming took 3 bases from V and 0 from J, leaving 9 bases between them. Germline-derived CDR1 and CDR2 are LNHDA and SQIVND (reference sequence). The donors were in the approximately 130-subject validation cohort; that cohort was separate from the approximately 700-subject first cohort. Assay: immunoSEQ multiplex PCR; the TCRdb copy retains only in-frame clones and omits some. The table shows about 280,000 clones, with around nine tenths occurring only once. The TCR sequence derives from a woman in her late teens or twenties in good health and CMV-seronegative. Input material: PBMCs. V gene TRBV19 combines with J gene TRBJ1-3; D uncertain. This chain's CDR3 is CASSMGRSSGNTIYF. DNA for the CDR3: TGTGCCAGTAGTATGGGGAGGAGCTCTGGAAACACCATATATTTT.